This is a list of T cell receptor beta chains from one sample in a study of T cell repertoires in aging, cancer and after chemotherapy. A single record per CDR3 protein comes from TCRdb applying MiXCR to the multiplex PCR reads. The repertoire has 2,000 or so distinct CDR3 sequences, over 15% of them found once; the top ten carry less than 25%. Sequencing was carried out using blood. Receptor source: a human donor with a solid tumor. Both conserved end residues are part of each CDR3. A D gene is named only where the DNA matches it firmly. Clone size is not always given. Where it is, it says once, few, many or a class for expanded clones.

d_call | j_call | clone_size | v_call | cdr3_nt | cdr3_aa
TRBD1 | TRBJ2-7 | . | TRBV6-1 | TGTGCCAGCAGTGAGCGACCGGGACAGGGGGCGGGCGAGCAGTACTTC | CASSERPGQGAGEQYF
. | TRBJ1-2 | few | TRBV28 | TGTGCCAGCAGTGGGACCTTCTATGGCTACACCTTC | CASSGTFYGYTF
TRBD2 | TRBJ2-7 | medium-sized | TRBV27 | TGTGCCAGCAGTTTAGAAGGGGAGGGCTACGAGCAGTACTTC | CASSLEGEGYEQYF
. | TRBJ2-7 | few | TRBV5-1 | TGCGCCAGCAGCGGGGGCCCGGCCTACGAGCAGTACTTC | CASSGGPAYEQYF
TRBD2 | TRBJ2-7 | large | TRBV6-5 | TGTGCCAGCAGTTCTCTAGCGGGAGGGCCCTACGAGCAGTACTTC | CASSSLAGGPYEQYF
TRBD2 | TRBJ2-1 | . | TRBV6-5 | TGTGCCAGCAGAACTAGCGGGACTTTCTACAATGAGCAGTTCTTC | CASRTSGTFYNEQFF
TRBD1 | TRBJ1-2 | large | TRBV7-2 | TGTGCCAGCAGCTTAAGACAGGGGCATGGCTACACCTTC | CASSLRQGHGYTF
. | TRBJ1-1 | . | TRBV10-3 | TGTGCCATCAGTGAGGGCAGGGACACTGAAGCTTTCTTT | CAISEGRDTEAFF
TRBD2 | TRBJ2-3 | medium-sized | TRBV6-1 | TGTGCCAGCAGTGAAGCCTCGGGAGGGCACGATACGCAGTATTTT | CASSEASGGHDTQYF
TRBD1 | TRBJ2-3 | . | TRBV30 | TGTGCCTGGGATGGGACAGGGAGGACTACGCAGTATTTT | CAWDGTGRTTQYF